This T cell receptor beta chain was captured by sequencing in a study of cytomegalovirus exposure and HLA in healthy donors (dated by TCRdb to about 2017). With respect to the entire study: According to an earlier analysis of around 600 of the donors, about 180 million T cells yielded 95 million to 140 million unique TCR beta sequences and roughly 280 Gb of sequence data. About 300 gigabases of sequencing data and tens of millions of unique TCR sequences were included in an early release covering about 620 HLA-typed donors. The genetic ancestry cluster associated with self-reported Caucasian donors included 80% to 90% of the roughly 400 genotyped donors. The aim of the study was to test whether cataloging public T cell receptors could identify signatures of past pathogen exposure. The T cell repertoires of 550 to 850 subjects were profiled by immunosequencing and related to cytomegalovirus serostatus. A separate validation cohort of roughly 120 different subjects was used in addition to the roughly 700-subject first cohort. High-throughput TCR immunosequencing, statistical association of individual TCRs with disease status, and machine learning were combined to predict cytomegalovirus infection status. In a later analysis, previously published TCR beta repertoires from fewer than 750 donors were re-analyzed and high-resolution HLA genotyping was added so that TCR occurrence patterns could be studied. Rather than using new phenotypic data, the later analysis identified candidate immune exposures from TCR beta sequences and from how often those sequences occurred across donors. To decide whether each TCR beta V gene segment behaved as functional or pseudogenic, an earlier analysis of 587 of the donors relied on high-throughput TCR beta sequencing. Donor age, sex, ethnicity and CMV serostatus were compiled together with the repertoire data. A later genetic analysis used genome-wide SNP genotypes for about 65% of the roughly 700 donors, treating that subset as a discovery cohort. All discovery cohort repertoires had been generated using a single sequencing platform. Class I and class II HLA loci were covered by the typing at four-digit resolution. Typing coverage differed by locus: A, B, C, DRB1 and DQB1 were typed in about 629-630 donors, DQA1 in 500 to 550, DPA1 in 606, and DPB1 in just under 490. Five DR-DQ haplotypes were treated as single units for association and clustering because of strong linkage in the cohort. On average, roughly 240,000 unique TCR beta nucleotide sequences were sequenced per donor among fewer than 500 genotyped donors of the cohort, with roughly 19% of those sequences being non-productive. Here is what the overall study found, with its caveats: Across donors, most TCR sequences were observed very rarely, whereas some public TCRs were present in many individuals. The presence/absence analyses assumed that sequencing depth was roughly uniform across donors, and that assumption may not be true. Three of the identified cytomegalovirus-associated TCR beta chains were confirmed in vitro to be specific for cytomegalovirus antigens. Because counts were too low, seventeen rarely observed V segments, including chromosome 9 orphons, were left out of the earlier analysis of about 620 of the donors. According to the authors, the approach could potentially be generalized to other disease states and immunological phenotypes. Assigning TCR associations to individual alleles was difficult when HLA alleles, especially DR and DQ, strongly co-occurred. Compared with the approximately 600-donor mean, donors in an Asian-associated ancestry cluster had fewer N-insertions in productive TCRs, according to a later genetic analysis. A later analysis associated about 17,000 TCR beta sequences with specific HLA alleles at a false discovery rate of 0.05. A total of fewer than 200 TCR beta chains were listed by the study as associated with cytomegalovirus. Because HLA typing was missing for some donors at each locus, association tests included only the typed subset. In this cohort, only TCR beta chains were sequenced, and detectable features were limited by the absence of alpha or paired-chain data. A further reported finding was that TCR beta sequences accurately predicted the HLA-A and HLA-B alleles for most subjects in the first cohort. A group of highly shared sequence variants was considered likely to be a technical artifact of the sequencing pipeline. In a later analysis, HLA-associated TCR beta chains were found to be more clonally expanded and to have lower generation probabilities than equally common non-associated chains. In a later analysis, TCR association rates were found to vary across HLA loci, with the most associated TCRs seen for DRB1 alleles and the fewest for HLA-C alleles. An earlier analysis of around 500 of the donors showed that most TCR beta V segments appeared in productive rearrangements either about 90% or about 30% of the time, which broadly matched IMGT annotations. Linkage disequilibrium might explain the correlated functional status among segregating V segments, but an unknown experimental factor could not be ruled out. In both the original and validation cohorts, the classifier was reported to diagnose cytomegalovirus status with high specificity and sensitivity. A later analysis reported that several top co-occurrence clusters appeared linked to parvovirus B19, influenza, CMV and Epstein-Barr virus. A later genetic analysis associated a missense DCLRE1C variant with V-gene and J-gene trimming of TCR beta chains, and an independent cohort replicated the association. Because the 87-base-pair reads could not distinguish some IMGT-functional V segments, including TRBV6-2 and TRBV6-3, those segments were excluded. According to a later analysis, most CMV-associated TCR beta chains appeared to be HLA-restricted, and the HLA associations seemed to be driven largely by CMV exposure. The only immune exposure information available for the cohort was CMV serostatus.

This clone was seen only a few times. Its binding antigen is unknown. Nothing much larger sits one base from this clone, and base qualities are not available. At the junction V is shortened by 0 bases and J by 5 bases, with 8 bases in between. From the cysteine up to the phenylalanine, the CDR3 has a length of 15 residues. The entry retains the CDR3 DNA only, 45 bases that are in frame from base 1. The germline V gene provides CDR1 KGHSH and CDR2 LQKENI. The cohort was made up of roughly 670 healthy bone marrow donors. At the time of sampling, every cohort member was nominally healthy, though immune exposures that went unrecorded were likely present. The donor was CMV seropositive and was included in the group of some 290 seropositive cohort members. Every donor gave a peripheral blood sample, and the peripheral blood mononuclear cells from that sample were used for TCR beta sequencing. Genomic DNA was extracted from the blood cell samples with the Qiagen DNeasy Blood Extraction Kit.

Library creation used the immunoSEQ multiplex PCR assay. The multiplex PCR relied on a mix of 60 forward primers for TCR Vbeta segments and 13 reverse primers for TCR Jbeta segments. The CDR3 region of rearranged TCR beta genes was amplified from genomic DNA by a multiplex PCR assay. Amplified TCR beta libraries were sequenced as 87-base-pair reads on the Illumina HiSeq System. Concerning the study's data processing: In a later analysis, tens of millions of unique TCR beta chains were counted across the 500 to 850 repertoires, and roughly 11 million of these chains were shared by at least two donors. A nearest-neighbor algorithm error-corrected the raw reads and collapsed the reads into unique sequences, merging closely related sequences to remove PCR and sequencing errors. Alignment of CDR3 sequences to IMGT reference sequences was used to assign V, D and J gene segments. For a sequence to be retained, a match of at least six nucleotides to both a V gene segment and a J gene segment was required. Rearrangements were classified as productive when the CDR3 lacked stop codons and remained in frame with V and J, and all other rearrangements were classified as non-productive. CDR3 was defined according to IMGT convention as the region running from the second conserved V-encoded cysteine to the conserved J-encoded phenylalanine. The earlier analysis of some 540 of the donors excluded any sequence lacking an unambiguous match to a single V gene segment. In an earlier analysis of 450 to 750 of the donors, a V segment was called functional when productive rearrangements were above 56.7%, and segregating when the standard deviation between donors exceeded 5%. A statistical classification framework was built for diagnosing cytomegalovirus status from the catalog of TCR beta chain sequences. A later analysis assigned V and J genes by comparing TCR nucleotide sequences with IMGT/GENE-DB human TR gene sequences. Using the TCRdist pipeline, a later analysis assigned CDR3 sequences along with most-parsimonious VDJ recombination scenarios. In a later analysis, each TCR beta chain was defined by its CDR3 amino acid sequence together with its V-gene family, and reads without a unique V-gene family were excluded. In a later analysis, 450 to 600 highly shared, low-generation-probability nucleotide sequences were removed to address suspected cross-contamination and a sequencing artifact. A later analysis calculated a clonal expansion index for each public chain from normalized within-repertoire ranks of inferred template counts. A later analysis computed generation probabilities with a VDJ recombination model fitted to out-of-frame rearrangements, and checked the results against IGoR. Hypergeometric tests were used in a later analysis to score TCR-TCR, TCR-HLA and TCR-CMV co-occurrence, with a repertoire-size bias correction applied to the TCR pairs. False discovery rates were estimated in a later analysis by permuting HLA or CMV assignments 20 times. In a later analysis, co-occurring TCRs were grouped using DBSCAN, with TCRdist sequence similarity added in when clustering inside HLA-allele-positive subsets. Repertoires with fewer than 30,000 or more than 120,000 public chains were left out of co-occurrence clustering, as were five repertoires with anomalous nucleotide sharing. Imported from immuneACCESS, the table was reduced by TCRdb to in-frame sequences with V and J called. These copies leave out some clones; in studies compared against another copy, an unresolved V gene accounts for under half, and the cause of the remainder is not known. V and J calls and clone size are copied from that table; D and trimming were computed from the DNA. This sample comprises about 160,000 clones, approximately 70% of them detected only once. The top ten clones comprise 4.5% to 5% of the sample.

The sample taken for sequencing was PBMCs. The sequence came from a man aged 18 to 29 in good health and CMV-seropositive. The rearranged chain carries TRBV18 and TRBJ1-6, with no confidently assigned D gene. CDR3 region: CASSPPGVNNSPLHF. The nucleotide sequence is TGTGCCAGCTCACCACCGGGAGTTAATAATTCACCCCTCCACTTT.